Sequencing of this TCR beta chain was carried out in a study of blood T cell repertoires in COVID-19. Overall study: The United States, Italy and Spain provided the acute and convalescent COVID-19 samples.

V lost 1 base, J lost 7 bases, and 7 bases stayed unmatched. The CDR3 loop spans 16 amino acids. Germline lookup yields CDR1 KGHSH and CDR2 LQKENI. TCRdb's copy holds only in-frame clones and misses some; the assay was immunoSEQ multiplex PCR. Among under 200,000 clones, under 80% were seen once, and the ten largest hold approximately 3%. The chain carries TRBV18 and TRBJ1-2, with TRBD1 identical over 12 bases. The sequence came from a man between 65 and 85 years old with acute or convalescent COVID-19. What was sequenced was peripheral blood. The CDR3 DNA reads TGTGCCAGCTCACCACAGCCGGGACAGGGGGCTGGTGGCTACACCTTC. Protein: CASSPQPGQGAGGYTF.